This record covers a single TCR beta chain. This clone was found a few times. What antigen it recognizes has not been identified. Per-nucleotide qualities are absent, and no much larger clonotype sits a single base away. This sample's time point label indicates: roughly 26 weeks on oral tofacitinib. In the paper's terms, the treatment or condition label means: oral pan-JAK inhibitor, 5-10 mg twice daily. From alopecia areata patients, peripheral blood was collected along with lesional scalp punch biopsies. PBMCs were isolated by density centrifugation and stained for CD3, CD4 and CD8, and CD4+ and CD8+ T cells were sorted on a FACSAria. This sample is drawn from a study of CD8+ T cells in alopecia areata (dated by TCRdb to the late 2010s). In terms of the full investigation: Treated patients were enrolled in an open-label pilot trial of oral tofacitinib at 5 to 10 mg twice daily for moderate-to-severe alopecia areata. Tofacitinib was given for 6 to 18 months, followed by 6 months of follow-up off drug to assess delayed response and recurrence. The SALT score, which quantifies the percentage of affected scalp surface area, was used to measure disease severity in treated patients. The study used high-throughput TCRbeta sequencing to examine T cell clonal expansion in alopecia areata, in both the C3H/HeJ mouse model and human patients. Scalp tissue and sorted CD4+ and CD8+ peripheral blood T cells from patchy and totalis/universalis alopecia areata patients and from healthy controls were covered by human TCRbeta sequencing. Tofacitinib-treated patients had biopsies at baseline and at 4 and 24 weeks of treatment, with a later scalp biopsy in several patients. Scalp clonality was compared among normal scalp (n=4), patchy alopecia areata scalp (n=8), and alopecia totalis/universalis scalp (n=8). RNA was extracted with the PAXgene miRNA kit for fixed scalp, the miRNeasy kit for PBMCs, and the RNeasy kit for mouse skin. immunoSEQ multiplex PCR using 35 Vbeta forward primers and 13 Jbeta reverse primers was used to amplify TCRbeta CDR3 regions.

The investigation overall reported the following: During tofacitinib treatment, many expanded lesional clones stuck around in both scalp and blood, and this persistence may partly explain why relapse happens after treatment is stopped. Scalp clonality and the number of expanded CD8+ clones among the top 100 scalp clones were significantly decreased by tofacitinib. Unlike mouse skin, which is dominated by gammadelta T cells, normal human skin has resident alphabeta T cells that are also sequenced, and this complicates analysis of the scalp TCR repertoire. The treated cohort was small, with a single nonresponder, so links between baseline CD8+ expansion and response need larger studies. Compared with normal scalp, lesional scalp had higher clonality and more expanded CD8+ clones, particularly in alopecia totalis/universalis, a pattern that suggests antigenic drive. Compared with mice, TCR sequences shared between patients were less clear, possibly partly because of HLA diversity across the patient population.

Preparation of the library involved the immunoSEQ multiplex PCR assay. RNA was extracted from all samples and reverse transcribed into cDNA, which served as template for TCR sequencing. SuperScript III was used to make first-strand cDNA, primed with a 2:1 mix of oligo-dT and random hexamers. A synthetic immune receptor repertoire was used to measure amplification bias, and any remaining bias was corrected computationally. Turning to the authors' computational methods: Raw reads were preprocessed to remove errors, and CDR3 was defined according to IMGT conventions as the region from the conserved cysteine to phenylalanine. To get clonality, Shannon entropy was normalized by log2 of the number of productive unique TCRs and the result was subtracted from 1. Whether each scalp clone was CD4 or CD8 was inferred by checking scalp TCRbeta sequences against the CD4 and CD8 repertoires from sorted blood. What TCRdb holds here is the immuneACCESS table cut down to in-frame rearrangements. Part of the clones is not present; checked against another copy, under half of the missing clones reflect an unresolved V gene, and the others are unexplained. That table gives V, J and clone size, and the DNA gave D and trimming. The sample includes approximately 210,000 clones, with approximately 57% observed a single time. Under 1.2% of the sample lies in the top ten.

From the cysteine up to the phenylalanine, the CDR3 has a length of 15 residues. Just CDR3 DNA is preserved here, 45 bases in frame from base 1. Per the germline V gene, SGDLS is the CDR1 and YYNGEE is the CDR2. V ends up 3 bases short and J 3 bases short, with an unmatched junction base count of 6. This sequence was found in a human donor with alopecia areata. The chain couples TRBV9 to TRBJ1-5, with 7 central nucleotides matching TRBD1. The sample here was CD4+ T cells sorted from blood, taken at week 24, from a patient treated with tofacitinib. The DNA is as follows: TGTGCCAGCAGCGGGTCAGGGGGGCTCAATCAGCCCCAGCATTTT. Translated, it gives CASSGSGGLNQPQHF.